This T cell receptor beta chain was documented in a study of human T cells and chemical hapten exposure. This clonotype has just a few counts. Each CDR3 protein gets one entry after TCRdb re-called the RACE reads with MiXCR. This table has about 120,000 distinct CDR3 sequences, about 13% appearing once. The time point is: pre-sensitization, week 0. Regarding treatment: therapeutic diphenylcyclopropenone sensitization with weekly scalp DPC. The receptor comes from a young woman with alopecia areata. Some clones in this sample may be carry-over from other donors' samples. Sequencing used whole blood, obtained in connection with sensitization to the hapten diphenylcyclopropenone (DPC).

CDR3 bases: TGTGCCAGCAGCTGGGACTATAAGGGGCCCAACAATGAGCAGTTCTTC. Translating gives CASSWDYKGPNNEQFF. V and J are TRBV7-6 and TRBJ2-1, with 7 nucleotides matching TRBD2. This CDR3 region has 16 residues. In germline, CDR1 is SGHVS, CDR2 FNYEAQ. The ends lost 4 bases at V and 5 bases at J; junction bases unmatched: 11.